The 10 T cell receptor beta chains in this list originate from one sample, sequenced in a study of T cell responses to AZD1222 COVID-19 vaccine. Only in-frame clones appear in the TCRdb table, and some are missing; sequencing was by immunoSEQ multiplex PCR. The data show some 120,000 clones, 88% seen once. Specimen: peripheral blood, collected on day 0 of AZD1222 vaccination. Every receptor here comes from an adult in good health.

This rearrangement joins TRBV7-3 to TRBJ2-7; D is perhaps TRBD2 (6 bases). The V end lost 8 bases, the J end lost 5 bases, and 25 bases lay between the germline ends. CDR1 SGHTA and CDR2 FQGTGA come from the germline V gene. This CDR3 is built from 16 residues. This chain's CDR3 is CASDSTYYRESNEQYF. Here the CDR3 DNA reads TGTGCCAGCGACTCTACCTATTATCGGGAGAGCAACGAGCAGTACTTC.

The V and J genes are TRBV5-1 and TRBJ2-2; 11 bases line up with TRBD1. From germline, CDR1 is SGHRS and CDR2 YFSETQ. Trimming took 3 bases from V and 4 from J; bases not matched to a gene: 2. The CDR3 totals 15 residues. The CDR3 loop reads CASSSGTGGTGELFF. The CDR3, as DNA: TGCGCCAGCAGCTCCGGGACAGGGGGCACCGGGGAGCTGTTTTTT. Together with reference TRBV5-1 and TRBJ2-2, the CDR3 gives the full variable domain: KAGVTQTPRYLIKTRGQQVTLSCSPISGHRSVSWYQQTPGQGLQFLFEYFSETQRNKGNFPGRFSGRQFSNSRSEMNVSTLELGDSALYLCASSSGTGGTGELFFGEGSRLTVL.

The chain links TRBV20-1 to TRBJ2-1, with D tentatively TRBD2 (5 bases). This CDR3 has 14 residues. Deletions cut 3 bases from V and 1 base from J, with 10 bases between. Germline assignment: CDR1 DFQATT and CDR2 SNEGSKA (reference sequence). Written as DNA, the CDR3 is TGCAGTGCTAGTCGAGGGCCTTCCTACAATGAGCAGTTCTTC. Translated: CSASRGPSYNEQFF.

V and J are TRBV4-3 and TRBJ2-1; TRBD2 agrees at 9 bases. With V trimmed by 0 bases and J by 0 bases, 3 bases remained unmatched. This CDR3 is 17 amino acids long. Germline CDR1 and CDR2: LGHNA and YSLEER. The CDR3 region has the DNA TGCGCCAGCAGCCAAGATCTAGCGGGGCACTCCTACAATGAGCAGTTCTTC. Its translation is CASSQDLAGHSYNEQFF.

Details on this clone: Just one base apart from a much larger clone, this may be a read error. The V gene is TRBV18, the J gene TRBJ1-2; D unclear. CDR1 and CDR2 (germline): KGHSH, LQKENI. CDR3 length equals 14 residues. The CDR3 loop reads CVSSPPTESYGYTF. In DNA form, the CDR3 reads TGTGTCAGCTCACCACCGACGGAATCATATGGCTACACCTTC.

CDR3 in amino acids: CASSNGKGQGNEQFF. In nucleotides, the CDR3 is TGTGCCAGTAGTAACGGGAAGGGACAGGGAAATGAGCAGTTCTTC. The rearrangement uses TRBV19 and TRBJ2-1, with 9 bases that match TRBD1. CDR1 and CDR2 (germline): LNHDA, SQIVND (reference sequence). The CDR3 has 15 amino acids. J was trimmed by 7 bases and V by 4 bases; bases with no gene match: 8.

The chain has TRBV7-8 and TRBJ2-7; TRBD2 aligns across 13 bases. Germline loops: CDR1 SGHVS, CDR2 FQNEAQ. This CDR3 has 14 amino acids. V was pared by 7 bases and J by 5 bases, with 5 bases of the junction left unmatched. In nucleotides, the CDR3 is TGTGCCAGCATGAGGACTAGCGGGAGTCACGAGCAGTACTTC. Amino acids: CASMRTSGSHEQYF.

This clone was recorded only once. The rearrangement uses TRBV9 and TRBJ2-3; 7 nucleotides match TRBD2. CDR1 is SGDLS, CDR2 YYNGEE, per germline. The CDR3 is 16 amino acids. V gave up 2 bases and J gave up 0 bases; unmatched junction bases: 6. This chain's CDR3 is CASSVRGDLSTDTQYF. CDR3 nucleotide sequence: TGTGCCAGCAGCGTCCGGGGGGACCTAAGCACAGATACGCAGTATTTT.

V gene TRBV27 combines with J gene TRBJ2-3; 9 bases align to TRBD1. Germline CDR1 reads MNHEY; CDR2 reads SMNVEV (reference sequence). The CDR3 consists of 16 residues. Trimming took 7 bases from V and 2 from J; bases not matched to a gene: 10. CDR3 loop: CASTPAGTGNTDTQYF. CDR3 DNA sequence: TGTGCCAGCACCCCTGCCGGGACAGGGAACACAGATACGCAGTATTTT.

This clone appeared once. This same CDR3 is encoded by further DNA sequences in the sample. The gene calls are TRBV11-2 and TRBJ1-1, with D hard to call. Trimming removed 1 base from V and 0 bases from J, with 3 bases in between. Per the germline V gene, CDR1 is SGHAT and CDR2 is FQNNGV. CDR3 length: 13 residues. CDR3 region: CASSLGVNTEAFF. CDR3 nucleotide sequence: TGTGCCAGCAGCTTAGGGGTGAACACTGAAGCTTTCTTT.